This T cell receptor (beta chain) was observed in a study of blood T cell repertoires in COVID-19. About the research overall: Sites across the United States, Italy and Spain contributed samples from acute and convalescent COVID-19.

Germline V gene lookup returns CDR1 LGHNA and CDR2 YNFKEQ. V dropped 0 bases and J dropped 0; count of bases not matched to a gene: 2. CDR3 length equals 16 residues. Only in-frame clones appear in the TCRdb table, and some are missing; sequencing was by immunoSEQ multiplex PCR. The sample carries 140,000 or so clones, roughly 80% recorded once. Sequenced material: peripheral blood. The chain combines TRBV4-2 with TRBJ2-7, with TRBD2 identical over 10 bases. This clonotype originated in a man in his forties or fifties with active or convalescent COVID-19. CDR3 DNA sequence: TGTGCCAGCAGCCAAGAAGAGCGGGAGGGCTCCTACGAGCAGTACTTC. Its translation: CASSQEEREGSYEQYF.